Listed below are T cell receptor beta chains from one sample, sequenced in a study of T cell responses to AZD1222 COVID-19 vaccine. Produced via immunoSEQ multiplex PCR; TCRdb's table is partial and in-frame only. The table lists tens of thousands of clones, about 91% of them singletons. The source was peripheral blood, collected 28 days after the second AZD1222 dose. These receptors were taken from an adult who received the AZD1222 COVID-19 vaccine. CDR3s include the opening cysteine and the closing phenylalanine or tryptophan. D genes are given only for firm matches. Size is stated for part of the rows, as once, few or many counts, or as a class when the clone is expanded.

V gene	D gene	clone size	J gene	CDR3 protein
TRBV18	TRBD2	-	TRBJ2-5	CASSPLFWTSGSRETQYF
TRBV9	-	-	TRBJ2-2	CASSVVMNTGELFF
TRBV6-2/TRBV6-3	TRBD2	-	TRBJ2-3	CASSYSSSGYPHTQYF
TRBV30	-	-	TRBJ1-2	CAFHPSNYGYTF
TRBV5-1	-	-	TRBJ2-2	CASSLLDHTGELFF
TRBV10-3	-	-	TRBJ1-1	CAISVPGGEAFF
TRBV5-8	TRBD1	-	TRBJ2-3	CASGWGQGVWDTQYF
TRBV28	TRBD1	-	TRBJ2-7	CASSLSPGGTGTGGDEQYF
TRBV30	-	-	TRBJ2-3	CAWSVLGGFGLTDTQYF
TRBV6-5	-	-	TRBJ2-3	CASGRNPDTQYF
TRBV14	-	-	TRBJ1-2	CASSHRTPGSANYGYTF
TRBV10-3	TRBD2	once	TRBJ2-2	CATKIGLAGVGDTGELFF
TRBV6-1	TRBD1	-	TRBJ1-4	CASSELRGRREKLFF
TRBV2	TRBD1	-	TRBJ1-4	CASSRDRDEKLFF
TRBV5-4	-	-	TRBJ2-5	CASSLAGGAGETQYF
TRBV6-4	-	once	TRBJ2-6	CASSSIHTGANVLTF
TRBV6-5	TRBD1	-	TRBJ1-1	CASSSQTGPNTEAFF
TRBV5-1	TRBD1	-	TRBJ2-3	CASSWTPPTGALVTQYF
TRBV6-5	-	-	TRBJ2-1	CASSYSNPPNEQFF
TRBV2	TRBD1	-	TRBJ2-7	CASSGGQVTYEQYF
TRBV29-1	-	-	TRBJ2-2	CSVDISGVAGELFF
TRBV3-1/TRBV3-2	-	-	TRBJ2-1	CASSPQGRLGNEQFF
TRBV15	TRBD2	-	TRBJ2-1	CATSRRLASTYNEQFF
TRBV4-2	-	once	TRBJ1-3	CASSQDATGDTIYF
TRBV19	-	-	TRBJ1-2	CASSIGDQGPYGYTF
TRBV19	TRBD1	-	TRBJ2-7	CASSIEKQGASYEQYF
TRBV5-1	TRBD2	-	TRBJ2-5	CASSTGLAGGAAQYF
TRBV5-6	TRBD1	-	TRBJ1-2	CASSLGQGARYGYTF
TRBV3-1/TRBV3-2	TRBD1	-	TRBJ1-1	CASSHQGANTEAFF
TRBV5-4	TRBD1	-	TRBJ2-5	CASSLEGAQETQYF
TRBV12-3/TRBV12-4	-	-	TRBJ2-7	CASSKAYEQYF
TRBV19	TRBD1	-	TRBJ1-4	CASSRWSTGGNEKLFF
TRBV5-1	TRBD1	-	TRBJ2-1	CASSLWGQGVNEQFF
TRBV21-1	-	-	TRBJ1-1	CASSKAGPWGTEAFF
TRBV11-2	TRBD2	few	TRBJ2-1	CASSPGIWTSGNEQFF
TRBV24-1	-	-	TRBJ2-3	CATSDLWPDTQYF
TRBV15	TRBD1	-	TRBJ2-7	CATSRGGTGAYEQYF
TRBV9	TRBD1	-	TRBJ2-5	CASSGTTGGQETQYF
TRBV6-2/TRBV6-3	-	few	TRBJ1-5	CASSRWGGTTDQPQHF
TRBV6-2/TRBV6-3	-	-	TRBJ1-6	CASSFLPGGGHSDYNSPLHF
TRBV3-1/TRBV3-2	TRBD1	-	TRBJ2-7	CASSLRDREYEQYF
TRBV19	-	-	TRBJ1-1	CASSGIGQYTEAFF
TRBV6-5	-	-	TRBJ1-5	CASSADRTSNQPQHF
TRBV5-5	TRBD2	-	TRBJ2-1	CASRDPPAGGPVSEQFF
TRBV4-2	-	-	TRBJ2-2	CASSQGGGTNTGELFF
TRBV6-5	TRBD1	-	TRBJ1-5	CASRNGQGNQPQHF
TRBV19	TRBD1	-	TRBJ2-1	CASTPTGGEGEQFF
TRBV6-2/TRBV6-3	-	-	TRBJ1-3	CASSSNRLTSGNTIYF
TRBV4-2	TRBD2	-	TRBJ2-1	CASSRSGLAVDNEQFF
TRBV21-1	-	-	TRBJ2-5	CASSKGGGEETQYF
TRBV5-1	TRBD1	-	TRBJ1-2	CASSITQGNYGYTF
TRBV6-1	-	-	TRBJ1-2	CASSEAFNYGYTF
TRBV6-5	-	-	TRBJ1-2	CASDPVGGPPYGYTF